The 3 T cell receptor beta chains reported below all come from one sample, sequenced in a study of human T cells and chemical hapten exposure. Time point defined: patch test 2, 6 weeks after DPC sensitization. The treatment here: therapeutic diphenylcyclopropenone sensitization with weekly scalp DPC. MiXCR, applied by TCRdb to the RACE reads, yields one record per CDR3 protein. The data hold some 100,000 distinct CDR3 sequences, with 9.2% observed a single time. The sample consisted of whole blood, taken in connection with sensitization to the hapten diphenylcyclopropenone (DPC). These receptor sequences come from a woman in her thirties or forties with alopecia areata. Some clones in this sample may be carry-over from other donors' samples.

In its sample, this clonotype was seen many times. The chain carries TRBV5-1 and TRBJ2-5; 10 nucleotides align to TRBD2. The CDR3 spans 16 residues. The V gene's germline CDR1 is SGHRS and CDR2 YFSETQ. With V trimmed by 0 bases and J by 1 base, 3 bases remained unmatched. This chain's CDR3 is CASSLVASGGQETQYF. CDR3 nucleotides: TGCGCCAGCAGCTTGGTGGCTAGCGGGGGCCAAGAGACCCAGTACTTC.

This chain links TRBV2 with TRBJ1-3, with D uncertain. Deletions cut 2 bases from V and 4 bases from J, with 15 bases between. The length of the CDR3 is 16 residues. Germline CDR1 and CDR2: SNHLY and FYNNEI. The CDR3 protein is CASSEFEAYLGNTIYF. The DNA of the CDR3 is TGTGCCAGCAGTGAATTTGAGGCCTACCTGGGAAACACCATATATTTT. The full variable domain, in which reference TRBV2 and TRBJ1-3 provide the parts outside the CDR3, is EPEVTQTPSHQVTQMGQEVILRCVPISNHLYFYWYRQILGQKVEFLVSFYNNEISEKSEIFDDQFSVERPDGSNFTLKIRSTKLEDSAMYFCASSEFEAYLGNTIYFGEGSWLTVV.

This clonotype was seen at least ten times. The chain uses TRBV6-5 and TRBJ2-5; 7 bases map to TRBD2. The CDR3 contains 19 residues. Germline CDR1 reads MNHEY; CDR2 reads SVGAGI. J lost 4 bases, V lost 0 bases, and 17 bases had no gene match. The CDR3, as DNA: TGTGCCAGCAGTTACTCCCCCGTGCAGAGCGGGGTATTGTTAGAGACCCAGTACTTC. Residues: CASSYSPVQSGVLLETQYF.